Shown below are 19 T cell receptor beta chains from a single sample sequenced in a study of T cells in Graves' hyperthyroidism and ophthalmopathy (dated by TCRdb to between 2018 and 2020). The receptor library was made with multiplex PCR. The data were produced on an Illumina HiSeq 2000. The TCR beta CDR3 regions were amplified from the RNA transcripts. A first-round RT-PCR of the TCR CDR3 used the HTBI primer set with the Qiagen OneStep RT-PCR kit. TCRdb ran its own pipeline on the public reads, namely fastp trimming at Q25 and MiXCR clone calling, and kept in-frame beta chains. Every CDR3 protein is listed once, alongside the most common genes and DNA of its rows. For this sample there are 370,000 or so distinct CDR3 sequences; approximately 13% appear just once. Of the sample, around 20% is held by the ten largest clones. Sequencing input: blood. The receptor set was obtained from a young man with Graves' hyperthyroidism that later progressed to Graves' ophthalmopathy.

V usage is TRBV5-5 and J usage is TRBJ2-7, with D possibly matching TRBD2 (7 bases). V dropped 2 bases and J dropped 7 bases, with 13 bases sitting between them. Germline loops: CDR1 SGHKS, CDR2 YYEKEE (reference sequence). This CDR3 comprises 13 residues. The CDR3 region has the DNA TGTGCCAGCAGCTTCGGGGGGCTGGGTGAGCAGTACTTC. Protein: CASSFGGLGEQYF.

The J gene is TRBJ2-3, the V gene TRBV11-3; D gene ambiguous. Germline V gene lookup returns CDR1 SGHNT and CDR2 YENEEA. V lost 5 bases and J 2 bases, leaving 11 bases between the germline ends. The CDR3 totals 14 residues. CDR3 sequence (DNA): TGTGCCAGCAGCCACACAGATTTCACAGATACGCAGTATTTT. As protein: CASSHTDFTDTQYF.

This clonotype has more than one count but fewer than ten. V and J are TRBV5-1 and TRBJ1-1; TRBD1 aligns across 9 bases. J lost 8 bases, V lost 0 bases, and 5 bases had no gene match. The germline V gene has CDR1 SGHRS and CDR2 YFSETQ. This CDR3 has 14 amino acids. CDR3 DNA: TGCGCCAGCAGCTTGGCTGGGGACAGGGCCGAAGCTTTCTTT. Encoded protein: CASSLAGDRAEAFF.

This clonotype was picked up a small number of times. The chain has TRBV6-5 and TRBJ1-5; no definite D call. Germline V gives CDR1 MNHEY, CDR2 SVGAGI. V was clipped by 0 bases and J by 4 bases, with 10 bases between them. The CDR3 has 15 residues. This CDR3 reads CASSYSGKANQPQHF. The CDR3 nucleotides read TGTGCCAGCAGTTACTCGGGAAAGGCTAATCAGCCCCAGCATTTT.

V is TRBV7-9 and J is TRBJ2-7, with D possibly matching TRBD1 (6 bases). Trimming shortened V by 1 base and J by 2 bases, and 12 bases separated the two germline ends. This CDR3 has 15 amino acids. Germline-derived CDR1 and CDR2 are SEHNR and FQNEAQ (reference sequence). The CDR3 is CASSLGGQSTYEQYF. The CDR3 region has the DNA TGTGCCAGCAGCTTAGGCGGACAGTCAACCTACGAGCAGTACTTC.

Only a few counts were recorded for this clonotype. The chain recombines TRBV28 with TRBJ1-1; possibly TRBD1 for D (5 bases). The CDR3 is made up of 14 amino acids. V lost 3 bases to trimming and J lost 5 bases, with 13 bases between them. Germline V gives CDR1 MDHEN, CDR2 SYDVKM. The CDR3 nucleotides are TGTGCCAGCAGTTTTAGAGGGGTGAGGACTGAAGCTTTCTTT. It is translated as CASSFRGVRTEAFF.

This clonotype was seen at least ten times. The chain combines TRBV30 with TRBJ1-1; D is unclear. CDR3 length: 13 amino acids. The V gene lost 0 bases and the J gene lost 5 bases, with 10 bases spanning the gap. CDR1 is GTSNPN, CDR2 SVGIG, per germline (reference sequence). The CDR3 protein is CAWSVQGITEAFF. In DNA, the CDR3 is TGTGCCTGGAGTGTACAAGGGATAACTGAAGCTTTCTTT.

V and J are TRBV11-2 and TRBJ2-1, with 16 bases aligning to TRBD2. J lost 7 bases, V lost 4 bases, and 19 bases had no gene match. Germline lookup yields CDR1 SGHAT and CDR2 FQNNGV. This CDR3 contains 21 residues. CDR3 sequence (DNA): TGTGCCAGCAGCTCGCGGACCGGGACTAGCGGGGGGGCGGGATTTGGGAATGAGCAGTTCTTC. Protein sequence: CASSSRTGTSGGAGFGNEQFF.

This sequence joins TRBV28 and TRBJ1-1, with D possibly being TRBD1 (6 bases). This CDR3 is built from 14 residues. V shed 6 bases and J shed 1 base, with 12 bases lying between them. Germline V gives CDR1 MDHEN, CDR2 SYDVKM. The CDR3 sequence: CASSRHRENTEAFF. In DNA form, the CDR3 reads TGTGCCAGCAGCCGACACAGGGAGAACACTGAAGCTTTCTTT.

This clonotype occurred many times. V is TRBV7-8 and J is TRBJ2-5, with 15 bases matching TRBD2. Germline V gene data show CDR1 as SGHVS and CDR2 as FQNEAQ. Losses at the gene ends were 4 bases for V and 2 bases for J; bases not matched to a gene: 5. The CDR3 is 17 residues long. In DNA, the CDR3 is TGTGCCAGCAGCTCCCCGGGGACTAGCGGGGGGCAAGAGACCCAGTACTTC. Its translation is CASSSPGTSGGQETQYF. Drawing the rest from reference TRBV7-8 and TRBJ2-5, the complete variable domain is GAGVSQSPRYKVAKRGQDVALRCDPISGHVSLFWYQQALGQGPEFLTYFQNEAQLDKSGLPSDRFFAERPEGSVSTLKIQRTQQEDSAVYLCASSSPGTSGGQETQYFGPGTRLLVL.

On this clonotype itself: The junction does not match germline at one end; this may be a read error. The CDR3 loop reads CSARERSFYERYF. DNA for the CDR3: TGCAGTGCTAGAGAAAGGTCATTCTACGAGCGGTACTTC. The chain links TRBV20-1 to TRBJ2-7, with D hard to call. The CDR3 sequence is 13 residues long. The germline CDR1 and CDR2 sequences are DFQATT and SNEGSKA (reference sequence).

The J gene is TRBJ2-3, the V gene TRBV11-2; D uncertain. This CDR3 has 15 residues. From germline, CDR1 is SGHAT and CDR2 FQNNGV. V gave up 1 base and J gave up 1 base, with 9 bases separating them. For the CDR3, the DNA is TGTGCCAGCAGCTTAGCCTCTAGTGGCACAGATACGCAGTATTTT. Translated: CASSLASSGTDTQYF.

This clonotype was counted a few times. This chain uses TRBV5-4 with TRBJ2-3; 7 nucleotides line up with TRBD2. J gave up 6 bases and V 0 bases, and 4 bases lay outside the gene matches. CDR1 is SGHNT, CDR2 YYREEE, per germline (reference sequence). This CDR3 has 14 residues. The CDR3 is CASSLAREGDTQYF. DNA of the CDR3: TGTGCCAGCAGCTTGGCCAGGGAGGGGGATACGCAGTATTTT.

This clonotype was seen ten or more times. V and J are TRBV19 and TRBJ2-2; D is uncertain. Germline V gene sequence: CDR1 LNHDA, CDR2 SQIVND (reference sequence). There are 13 residues in the CDR3. V dropped 5 bases and J dropped 0 bases, with 4 bases sitting between them. The CDR3 reads CASSEANTGELFF. As DNA, the CDR3 is TGTGCCAGTAGTGAGGCGAACACCGGGGAGCTGTTTTTT.

This clonotype was detected ten times or more. V is TRBV20-1 and J is TRBJ2-5; D possibly matches TRBD1 or TRBD2 (8 bases each). Trimming removed 6 bases at V and 1 base at J, with 18 bases between. Germline CDR1 is DFQATT and CDR2 is SNEGSKA (reference sequence). The length of the CDR3 is 15 residues. CDR3 in DNA: TGCAGTGCCCCGGGGGGGACAGGAGTCCAAGAGACCCAGTACTTC. It translates to CSAPGGTGVQETQYF.

This clonotype was observed at least ten times. The chain employs TRBV7-6 and TRBJ1-6, with TRBD1 matching 7 bases. This CDR3 has 15 amino acids. Germline V lookup: CDR1 SGHVS, CDR2 FNYEAQ. Losses at the gene ends were 5 bases for V and 8 bases for J; bases not matched to a gene: 9. The DNA for the CDR3 is TGTGCCAGCAGCCGGTTGACAGGGACGGATTCACCCCTCCACTTT. Translating it yields CASSRLTGTDSPLHF.

J is TRBJ2-5 and V is TRBV10-3; D unresolved. Germline CDR1 is ENHRY and CDR2 is SYGVKD. Trimming left V 4 bases short and J 2 bases short, with 5 bases between. The CDR3 is 12 residues long. The CDR3 region is CAISGKQETQYF. CDR3 nucleotide sequence: TGTGCCATCAGTGGAAAACAAGAGACCCAGTACTTC.

The table lists this clonotype with many counts. The chain combines TRBV11-2 with TRBJ2-7; TRBD2 aligns across 12 bases. The CDR3 is 13 amino acids. V shed 4 bases, J shed 9 bases, and the junction held 4 bases outside the gene matches. Germline CDR1 is SGHAT and CDR2 is FQNNGV. CDR3 DNA sequence: TGTGCCAGCAGCTCCCCGGGACTAGCGGGGCAGTACTTC. Amino acid sequence: CASSSPGLAGQYF.

This clonotype was seen many times. The chain uses TRBV20-1 and TRBJ2-5, with 11 bases that match TRBD2. The CDR3 spans 16 residues. Germline trimming cut 2 bases from V and 2 bases from J; bases unmatched to any gene: 7. CDR1 DFQATT and CDR2 SNEGSKA come from the germline V gene (reference sequence). The CDR3 loop reads CSARFTSGGYQETQYF. The CDR3, as DNA: TGCAGTGCTAGATTCACTAGCGGGGGATATCAAGAGACCCAGTACTTC.